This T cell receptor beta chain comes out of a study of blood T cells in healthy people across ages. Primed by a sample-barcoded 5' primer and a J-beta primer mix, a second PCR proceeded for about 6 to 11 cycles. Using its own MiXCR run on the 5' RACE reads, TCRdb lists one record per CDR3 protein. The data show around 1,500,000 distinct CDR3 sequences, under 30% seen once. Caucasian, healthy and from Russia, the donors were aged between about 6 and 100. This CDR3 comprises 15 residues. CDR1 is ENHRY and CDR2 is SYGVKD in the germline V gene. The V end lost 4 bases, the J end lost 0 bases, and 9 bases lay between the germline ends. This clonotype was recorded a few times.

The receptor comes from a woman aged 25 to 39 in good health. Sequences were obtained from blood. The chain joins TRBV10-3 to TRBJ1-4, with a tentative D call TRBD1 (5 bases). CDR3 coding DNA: TGTGCCATCAGTGGGGGGATTGCAACTAATGAAAAACTGTTTTTT. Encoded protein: CAISGGIATNEKLFF.